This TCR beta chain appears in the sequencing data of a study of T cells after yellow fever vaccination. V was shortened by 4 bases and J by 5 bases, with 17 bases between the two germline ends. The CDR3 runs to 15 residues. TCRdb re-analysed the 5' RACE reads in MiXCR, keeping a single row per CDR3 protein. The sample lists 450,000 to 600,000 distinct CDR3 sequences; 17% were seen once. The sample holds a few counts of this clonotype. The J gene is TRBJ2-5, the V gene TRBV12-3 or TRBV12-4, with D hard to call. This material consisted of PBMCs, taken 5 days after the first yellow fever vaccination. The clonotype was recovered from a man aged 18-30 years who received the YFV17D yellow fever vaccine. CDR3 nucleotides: TGTGCCAGCAGTTCCAGAATTACCCGTGGGGAGACCCAGTACTTC. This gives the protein CASSSRITRGETQYF.